The 14 T cell receptor beta chains in this list originate from one sample, sequenced in a study of T cells in localized non-small cell lung cancer. Assay: immunoSEQ multiplex PCR; the TCRdb copy retains only in-frame clones and omits some. Of approximately 24,000 clones listed, about 89% are singletons. Material: peripheral blood, obtained before any cancer treatment. The receptors shown here come from a man between 40 and 70 years old with stage I squamous cell lung carcinoma.

The chain combines TRBV10-3 with TRBJ2-3, with 10 bases that match TRBD2. The length of the CDR3 is 15 residues. Germline V gives CDR1 ENHRY, CDR2 SYGVKD. The ends lost 4 bases at V and 1 base at J; junction bases unmatched: 2. The CDR3 DNA reads TGTGCCATCAGTGCCGGGACTAGCGGCACAGATACGCAGTATTTT. Translated, it gives CAISAGTSGTDTQYF.

The chain is built from TRBV23-1 and TRBJ1-2; D remains ambiguous. TRBV23-1 is known as an ORF, though its function is uncertain. Between the trimmed V and J ends, which lost 8 bases and 4 bases, there was a span of 14 bases. The CDR3 runs 13 residues. For the CDR3, the DNA is TGCGCCAGCTCTCCCGGACCTATCTATGGCTACACCTTC. This encodes CASSPGPIYGYTF.

This CDR3 is CASSLGPSYEQYF. The CDR3 DNA reads as TGTGCCAGCAGCTTAGGGCCCTCCTACGAGCAGTACTTC. This rearrangement joins TRBV7-6 to TRBJ2-7; D is uncertain. The CDR3 runs to 13 residues. CDR1 is SGHVS, CDR2 FNYEAQ, per germline. The V gene lost 1 base and the J gene lost 0 bases, with 4 bases spanning the gap.

The genes are TRBV12-5 and TRBJ1-5, with unresolved D. The CDR3 runs to 13 residues. From germline, CDR1 is LGHNT and CDR2 FRNRAP. The ends were cut back, 1 base at V and 4 bases at J, with 5 bases in the middle. In nucleotides, the CDR3 is TGTGCTAGTGGTTTGGATAATAATCAGCCCCAGCATTTT. Its translation is CASGLDNNQPQHF.

The rearrangement joins TRBV4-1 to TRBJ1-2; 10 bases map to TRBD1. Germline-derived CDR1 and CDR2 are MGHRA and YSYEKL. Trimming cost V 0 bases and J 5 bases; bases outside gene matches: 9. The CDR3 is 17 amino acids. The chain's CDR3 is CASSQDGRDRGRYGYTF. CDR3 nucleotide sequence: TGCGCCAGCAGCCAAGATGGCCGGGACAGGGGTCGGTATGGCTACACCTTC.

V and J are TRBV7-9 and TRBJ1-1; no definite D call. V gave up 5 bases and J gave up 4 bases, with 8 bases separating them. CDR3 length: 12 residues. Germline V gene lookup returns CDR1 SEHNR and CDR2 FQNEAQ (reference sequence). CDR3 sequence reads: CASSPESTEAFF. CDR3 DNA: TGTGCCAGCAGCCCAGAGAGCACTGAAGCTTTCTTT.

This sequence joins TRBV5-1 and TRBJ1-2; 9 bases map to TRBD1. The CDR3 totals 14 residues. The germline gives CDR1 SGHRS, CDR2 YFSETQ. V lost 4 bases and J lost 6; bases outside the gene matches: 7. CDR3 sequence (DNA): TGCGCCAGCAGCCTTTCGGGACAGGGCCATGGCTACACCTTC. The encoded protein is CASSLSGQGHGYTF.

This sequence joins TRBV5-4 and TRBJ2-3; 7 bases align to TRBD2. CDR3 length equals 14 residues. V lost 5 bases, J lost 1 base, and 4 bases stayed unmatched. CDR1 is SGHNT, CDR2 YYREEE, per germline (reference sequence). In DNA, the CDR3 is TGTGCCAGCAGAGTCAGCGGGGGCACAGATACGCAGTATTTT. This sequence encodes CASRVSGGTDTQYF.

In its sample, this clone was seen once. The rearrangement joins TRBV7-9 to TRBJ2-7, with D maybe TRBD2 (7 bases). Germline V gene data show CDR1 as SEHNR and CDR2 as FQNEAQ (reference sequence). V was shortened by 8 bases and J by 2 bases, with 16 bases between the two germline ends. CDR3 length: 14 residues. Here the CDR3 DNA reads TGTGCCAGCGGCCCCGGGGGGCTTACCTACGAGCAGTACTTC. Residues: CASGPGGLTYEQYF.

This chain joins TRBV6-1 and TRBJ2-6; D remains unclear. Trimming shortened V by 3 bases and J by 0 bases, and 6 bases separated the two germline ends. Per the germline V gene, CDR1 is MNHNS and CDR2 is SASEGT. The CDR3 covers 15 residues. CDR3 protein: CASSDGSSGANVLTF. CDR3 DNA: TGTGCCAGCAGTGACGGTAGCTCTGGGGCCAACGTCCTGACTTTC.

The chain joins TRBV28 to TRBJ2-1, with 15 bases identical to TRBD2. CDR1 and CDR2 (germline): MDHEN, SYDVKM. The CDR3 contains 20 residues. J gave up 0 bases and V 4 bases, and 10 bases lay outside the gene matches. CDR3 nucleotides: TGTGCCAGCAGTTCCCTCGGACTAGCGGGGGGGACCAGCTCCTACAATGAGCAGTTCTTC. This gives the protein CASSSLGLAGGTSSYNEQFF.

V usage is TRBV7-9 and J usage is TRBJ1-4; the match to TRBD1 covers 12 bases. The J segment lost 3 bases and the V segment lost 0 bases, leaving 5 bases of the junction unmatched. This CDR3 comprises 18 residues. The germline V gene has CDR1 SEHNR and CDR2 FQNEAQ (reference sequence). The DNA for the CDR3 is TGTGCCAGCAGCTTAGCGCTGGGACAGGGGGCTGCTAATGAAAAACTGTTTTTT. It translates to CASSLALGQGAANEKLFF.

This rearrangement joins TRBV7-2 to TRBJ2-5; D is unresolved. The CDR3 has 13 amino acids. Germline loops: CDR1 SGHTA, CDR2 FQGNSA. Trimming took off 1 base at V and 1 base at J, with 4 bases between the two ends. The CDR3 region has the DNA TGTGCCAGCAGCTTAGAATCCCAAGAGACCCAGTACTTC. Its protein is CASSLESQETQYF.

The J gene is TRBJ1-6, the V gene TRBV4-3; D call uncertain. There are 18 residues in the CDR3. Trimming left V 0 bases short and J 7 bases short, with 19 bases between. Germline CDR1 and CDR2: LGHNA and YSLEER. The CDR3 reads CASSQDVSRVPPNSPLHF. The CDR3 region has the DNA TGCGCCAGCAGCCAAGATGTCAGCCGGGTCCCCCCCAATTCACCCCTCCACTTT.